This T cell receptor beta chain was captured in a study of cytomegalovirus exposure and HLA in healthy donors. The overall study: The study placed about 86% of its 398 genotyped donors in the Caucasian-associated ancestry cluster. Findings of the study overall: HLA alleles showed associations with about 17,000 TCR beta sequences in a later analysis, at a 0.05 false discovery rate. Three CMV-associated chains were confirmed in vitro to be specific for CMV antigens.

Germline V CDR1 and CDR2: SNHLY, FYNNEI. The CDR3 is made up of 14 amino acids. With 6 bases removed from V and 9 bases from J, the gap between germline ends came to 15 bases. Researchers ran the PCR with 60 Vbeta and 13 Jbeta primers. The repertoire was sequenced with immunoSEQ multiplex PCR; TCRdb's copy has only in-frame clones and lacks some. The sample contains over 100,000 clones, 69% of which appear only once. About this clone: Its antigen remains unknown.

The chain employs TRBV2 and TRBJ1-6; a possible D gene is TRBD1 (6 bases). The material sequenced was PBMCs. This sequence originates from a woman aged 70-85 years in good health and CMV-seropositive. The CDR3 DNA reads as TGTGCCAGCAGCCCGGGACAATCACGTTCACCCCTCCACTTT. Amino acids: CASSPGQSRSPLHF.